The clone carrying this T cell receptor (beta chain) was detected many times. Its target is unknown. These data belong to a study of T cells in Graves' hyperthyroidism and ophthalmopathy. Hyperthyroidism in the patients, aged 18 to 65, was newly diagnosed and under 2 months in duration. The authors obtained PBMCs from 10 ml of fresh peripheral blood. What was amplified from RNA transcripts were TCR beta CDR3 regions. The TCR CDR3 first-round RT-PCR relied on the HTBI primer set. TCRdb re-called the multiplex PCR reads through MiXCR, storing one row per CDR3 protein. Of some 600,000 distinct CDR3 sequences listed, about 15% are singletons. Study-level findings and limits: Most clonotypes that expanded in the thyroid above 0.001 also showed up in blood.

The sequence was obtained from a woman aged 25 to 39 with Graves' hyperthyroidism that later progressed to Graves' ophthalmopathy. Sequences were obtained from blood.

The CDR3 DNA is TGTGCCAGCAGCTTAGTGGACAATCAGCCCCAGCATTTT. Residues: CASSLVDNQPQHF. The chain employs TRBV7-8 and TRBJ1-5; D gene unclear. Germline V gene data show CDR1 as SGHVS and CDR2 as FQNEAQ. The CDR3 loop spans 13 amino acids. The germline V and J ends were trimmed by 1 base and 3 bases, with 4 bases remaining between them.